This T cell receptor (beta chain) was documented in a study of shared clonotypes between healthy human individuals (dated by TCRdb to about 2020). Study-wide context: The cohort included three men and a couple of women between 18 and 49 years of age. For each donor, CD4 naive and CD4 memory were each given three plates, CD8 naive was given two plates, and CD8 memory was given one plate. Per donor, leukapheresis produced somewhere between about 0.94 and 9.5 billion PBMCs. To estimate repertoire size and how much clonotype sharing occurs between individuals, the study deeply sequenced the blood TCR repertoires of roughly 5 healthy adults. To increase sequencing depth and limit assay-specific biases, different laboratories used diverse techniques to prepare libraries and sequence TCR repertoires.

Summary of the overall study and its limitations: Naive subsets generally had larger estimated clonotype richness than memory subsets did. Higher generation probabilities were observed for clonotypes shared by all four sorted-subset donors than for non-shared clonotypes. When a few donors were compared, the shared fraction of clonotypes was about 5.5% for naive CD4, about 4% for naive CD8, 2.3% for memory CD4, and 0.3% to 0.5% for memory CD8. Pairwise subsampling indicated that sequencing depth was expected to affect the degree of clonotype sharing among donors. Incomplete sequencing was indicated by rarefaction of sorted-subset datasets, despite the large sequencing depth. Sampling was limited to blood, and TCR repertoires in tissue likely differ from TCR repertoires in blood. The genetic and exposure-history diversity represented was limited by the small number of donors.

The cysteine opens and the phenylalanine closes a CDR3 of 14 amino acids. CDR3 DNA is the only sequence kept; it has 42 bases, read in frame from the first base. V ends up 5 bases short and J 2 bases short, with an unmatched junction base count of 5. The germline V gene gives CDR1 as SGHTA and CDR2 as FQGNSA. Donors were healthy HIV-negative adults with no recently reported acute infections or vaccinations. Every donor was a Caucasian adult living in Nashville, Tennessee, USA. CD4+ T cells were enriched through magnetic negative selection, after which naive cells were positively selected on CD45RA and the remaining negative fraction served as the memory subset. Blood was obtained by leukapheresis, after which PBMCs were separated by Ficoll-Histopaque density gradient centrifugation and cryopreserved in liquid nitrogen vapor phase. Analytical flow cytometry was used to check the purity and quantity of every magnetically sorted T cell population. Each sorted fraction had its genomic DNA isolated and then quantified by UV absorbance on a Nanodrop 2000c.

A word on this clone: Its recognized antigen is unknown. No qualities accompany the bases; no much larger clone lies one base away.

Using the deep immunoSEQ assay, TCR CDR3 regions were amplified from genomic DNA by multiplex PCR. Extracted genomic DNA from each cell subset was spread evenly across all wells of several immunoSEQ 96-well plates, with each plate serving as a replicate. For sorted subsets, roughly 0.2 ug genomic DNA, equal to 25,000 to 35,000 T cell genomes, was loaded into each replicate PCR. Purified libraries were measured with a Qubit 3.0 fluorometer, size-checked on a Bioanalyzer 2100, and measured again with the KAPA Library Quantification kit. Every immunoSEQ 96-well plate was sequenced on a dedicated single-read 150-cycle Illumina NextSeq 550 flow cell. Per the source publication's procedure: Because the immunoSEQ output held only junctional sequences and lacked quality scores, the filtering could not match the filtering applied to full-length reads. To assign V/J genes and CDR3, sequences were annotated using PyIR, a Python wrapper for IgBLAST v1.9, with IMGT germline references. Any read was removed if the V/J assignment was weak (E-value above 1e-6), the CDR3 was missing, or the read contained stop codons, out-of-frame junctions, or ambiguous translated residues. V3J clonotypes were defined by identical inferred V gene, J gene, and CDR3 amino acid sequence. To compute the percentage overlap between repertoires, the number of shared unique clonotypes was divided by the size of the smaller repertoire. RTK rarefaction, the Chao1 estimator, and Recon v2.1 estimates of unobserved clonotypes were used to assess repertoire richness. Generation probabilities for all TCRbeta clonotypes obtained by the gDNA method from a handful of donors were computed using OLGA. Not all clones reach the TCRdb copy of this immuneACCESS table, which keeps in-frame sequences only. Checked studies attribute under half of the gap to unresolved V genes and leave the rest unexplained. For V, J and clone size, that table is used; D and trimming come from the DNA. The sample yields 300,000 to 400,000 clones; more than 60% were counted once. The ten largest clones capture 8.5% to 12% of the sample.

The clonotype was recovered from a young man in good health. Sequenced input: memory CD4+ T cells sorted from blood. According to the study, the label for this sample's cell subset or site signals: CD45RA-negative fraction. The chain was built from TRBV7-2 and TRBJ1-2, with 7 bases in between that match TRBD1. DNA sequence: TGTGCCAGCAGCGTTGACAGGGACAACTATGGCTACACCTTC. It translates as CASSVDRDNYGYTF.